A selection of T cell receptor beta chains follows, all from one sample in a study of OX40 agonist ivuxolimab in advanced cancers. TCRdb's copy holds only in-frame clones and misses some; the assay was immunoSEQ multiplex PCR. This sample has about 77,000 clones, with 80% to 95% found just once. This specimen consisted of CD4+ or CD8+ T cells sorted from blood, obtained in a trial of the OX40 agonist ivuxolimab. The receptors were sampled from an adult with an advanced solid tumor such as melanoma, head and neck, liver or kidney cancer. Each CDR3 is given with its conserved first and last residue. The order of the fields is D gene, V gene, J gene, clone size, CDR3 protein, CDR3 DNA. The D gene is left open where the match is weak. Expanded clones get a size class; other rows say once, few or many, or leave the size out.

>TRBD1|TRBV25-1|TRBJ2-2|.
CASSWGTGSGELFF
TGTGCCAGCAGTTGGGGGACAGGGTCCGGGGAGCTGTTTTTT
>.|TRBV6-5|TRBJ2-3|.
CASMKRVAITDTQYF
TGTGCCAGCATGAAACGCGTAGCGATCACAGATACGCAGTATTTT
>.|TRBV28|TRBJ1-4|.
CASSLGSDEKLFF
TGTGCCAGCAGTTTAGGTTCTGATGAAAAACTGTTTTTT
>TRBD2|TRBV7-2|TRBJ2-7|.
CASSSLAGGAAYEQYF
TGTGCCAGCAGCTCGCTAGCGGGGGGTGCCGCCTACGAGCAGTACTTC
>.|TRBV6-5|TRBJ2-3|.
CASSTQGTDTQYF
TGTGCCAGCAGTACACAGGGCACAGATACGCAGTATTTT
>TRBD2|TRBV28|TRBJ2-7|.
CASRYGTSGSLYEQYF
TGTGCCAGCAGGTACGGGACTAGCGGGAGTTTGTACGAGCAGTACTTC
>.|TRBV28|TRBJ1-1|.
CASREQGDTEAFF
TGTGCCAGCAGGGAGCAGGGCGACACTGAAGCTTTCTTT
>.|TRBV28|TRBJ2-6|.
CASSSGTHISGANVLTF
TGTGCCAGCAGTTCCGGGACCCATATCTCTGGGGCCAACGTCCTGACTTTC
>.|TRBV7-2|TRBJ2-5|.
CASRARQGGTQYF
TGTGCCAGCAGAGCCAGACAGGGAGGGACCCAGTACTTC
>.|TRBV6-1|TRBJ1-3|.
CASSVTAAGNTIYF
TGTGCCAGCAGTGTGACAGCCGCTGGAAACACCATATATTTT
>.|TRBV2|TRBJ1-1|.
CASRGGPTEAFF
TGTGCCAGCAGGGGGGGTCCCACTGAAGCTTTCTTT
>.|TRBV5-4|TRBJ2-7|.
CASSLSPGSSYEQYF
TGTGCCAGCAGCTTGTCCCCCGGGAGCTCCTACGAGCAGTACTTC
>.|TRBV5-1|TRBJ1-1|.
CASSLPQGTEAFF
TGCGCCAGCAGCTTACCACAGGGCACTGAAGCTTTCTTT
>.|TRBV7-9|TRBJ1-1|.
CASSFSQGNTEAFF
TGTGCCAGCAGCTTTAGCCAGGGGAACACTGAAGCTTTCTTT
>.|TRBV10-3|TRBJ2-2|.
CAISPRDSREGTGELFF
TGTGCCATCAGTCCGCGTGACAGCCGTGAGGGCACCGGGGAGCTGTTTTTT
>.|TRBV14|TRBJ2-3|.
CASSQSSFMTQYF
TGTGCCAGCAGCCAATCCTCCTTTATGACGCAGTATTTT
>.|TRBV6-5|TRBJ2-3|.
CASGLSNTDTQYF
TGTGCCAGCGGACTTTCGAACACAGATACGCAGTATTTT
>.|TRBV11-2|TRBJ2-1|.
CASSASPGYNEQFF
TGTGCCAGCAGCGCCTCCCCCGGTTACAATGAGCAGTTCTTC
>.|TRBV4-2|TRBJ1-2|once
CASSLRGSSYLYGYTF
TGTGCCAGCAGCTTGCGAGGATCCAGCTATCTCTATGGCTACACCTTC
>.|TRBV18|TRBJ2-7|.
CASSQGRSYEQYF
TGTGCCAGCTCCCAGGGGCGATCCTACGAGCAGTACTTC
>.|TRBV18|TRBJ1-1|.
CASSPPPWQGTEAFF
TGTGCCAGCTCACCCCCCCCTTGGCAGGGCACTGAAGCTTTCTTT
>.|TRBV9|TRBJ2-3|.
CASSVGATSTDTQYF
TGTGCCAGCAGCGTAGGTGCTACTAGCACAGATACGCAGTATTTT
>.|TRBV5-4|TRBJ1-1|few
CASSKALNTEAFF
TGTGCCAGCAGCAAGGCATTGAACACTGAAGCTTTCTTT
>TRBD2|TRBV5-5|TRBJ2-7|.
CASLGTSGAPYEQYF
TGTGCCAGCCTAGGAACTAGCGGAGCCCCCTACGAGCAGTACTTC
>.|TRBV27|TRBJ1-1|.
CASSLSTGNTEAFF
TGTGCCAGCAGTTTATCCACGGGGAACACTGAAGCTTTCTTT
>TRBD2|TRBV10-1|TRBJ2-2|.
CASSEASGRGNTGELFF
TGCGCCAGCAGTGAGGCTAGCGGGAGGGGGAACACCGGGGAGCTGTTTTTT
>TRBD2|TRBV7-9|TRBJ2-1|.
CASSLGKNGRAYNEQFF
TGTGCCAGCAGCTTAGGCAAAAACGGGAGGGCCTACAATGAGCAGTTCTTC
>TRBD2|TRBV6-5|TRBJ2-7|.
CASSYHPGGASYEQYF
TGTGCCAGCAGTTACCACCCGGGAGGGGCAAGCTACGAGCAGTACTTC
>.|TRBV7-8|TRBJ1-1|once
CASSPIPGQNTEAFF
TGTGCCAGCAGCCCGATACCGGGACAGAACACTGAAGCTTTCTTT
>TRBD2|TRBV19|TRBJ2-5|.
CASSGTTQETQYF
TGTGCCAGTAGTGGGACTACGCAAGAGACCCAGTACTTC
>.|TRBV2|TRBJ2-2|.
CASSEIANTGELFF
TGTGCCAGCAGTGAGATTGCTAACACCGGGGAGCTGTTTTTT
>.|TRBV19|TRBJ2-5|.
CASSMTDQETQYF
TGTGCCAGTAGTATGACGGACCAAGAGACCCAGTACTTC
>.|TRBV4-1|TRBJ2-7|.
CASSQAQSLSYEQYF
TGCGCCAGCAGCCAAGCCCAAAGCCTCTCCTACGAGCAGTACTTC
>.|TRBV2|TRBJ1-5|.
CASSDQGTDQPQHF
TGTGCCAGCAGTGATCAGGGTACCGATCAGCCCCAGCATTTT
>TRBD1|TRBV30|TRBJ1-1|.
CAWRDRGRLGAFF
TGTGCCTGGAGGGACAGGGGACGACTGGGAGCTTTCTTT
>.|TRBV7-2|TRBJ1-6|.
CASSLGARGDNSPLHF
TGTGCCAGCAGCTTAGGTGCGAGAGGGGATAATTCACCCCTCCACTTT
>TRBD1|TRBV9|TRBJ1-5|few
CASKFGTGGDWEPQHF
TGTGCCAGCAAATTCGGGACAGGGGGCGATTGGGAGCCCCAGCATTTT
>TRBD2|TRBV11-2|TRBJ2-7|.
CASSWRRASGPSYEQYF
TGTGCCAGCAGCTGGAGGAGGGCTAGCGGGCCTAGCTACGAGCAGTACTTC
>.|TRBV6-6|TRBJ2-3|.
CASIGSDTQYF
TGTGCCAGCATTGGGTCAGATACGCAGTATTTT
>.|TRBV28|TRBJ1-1|.
CASSQITGFPNTEAFF
TGTGCCAGCAGTCAGATTACAGGGTTCCCGAACACTGAAGCTTTCTTT
>.|TRBV6-1|TRBJ1-2|.
CASSEGHNYGYTF
TGTGCCAGCAGTGAAGGACATAACTATGGCTACACCTTC
>.|TRBV7-2|TRBJ2-7|.
CASSLVESTGEQYF
TGTGCCAGCAGCTTAGTCGAGTCGACGGGGGAGCAGTACTTC
>TRBD2|TRBV5-1|TRBJ2-2|.
CASSLGVGTSGSGELFF
TGCGCCAGCAGCTTGGGTGTCGGGACTAGCGGGTCCGGGGAGCTGTTTTTT
>.|TRBV18|TRBJ2-2|.
CASSPRDTGELFF
TGTGCCAGCTCCCCAAGGGACACCGGGGAGCTGTTTTTT
>TRBD2|TRBV4-2|TRBJ2-1|.
CASSPRLAGTWSYNEQFF
TGTGCCAGCAGCCCCCGACTAGCGGGAACATGGTCATACAATGAGCAGTTCTTC
>TRBD1|TRBV6-6|TRBJ2-4|.
CASIGQGISNIQYF
TGTGCCAGCATCGGACAGGGTATCTCAAACATTCAGTACTTC
>.|TRBV2|TRBJ2-2|.
CASQTEYTGELFF
TGTGCCAGTCAGACAGAGTACACCGGGGAGCTGTTTTTT
>.|TRBV2|TRBJ1-2|.
CASSETGLSNYGYTF
TGTGCCAGCAGTGAAACAGGCCTGAGTAACTATGGCTACACCTTC
>TRBD1|TRBV19|TRBJ2-7|.
CASSILRAGGYEQYF
TGTGCCAGTAGTATTCTTCGGGCAGGGGGCTACGAGCAGTACTTC
>TRBD1|TRBV28|TRBJ2-2|.
CASSPSQGTAGELFF
TGTGCCAGCAGTCCATCACAGGGGACGGCCGGGGAGCTGTTTTTT
>.|TRBV6-5|TRBJ2-5|.
CASSYQDSQETQYF
TGTGCCAGCAGTTATCAGGACAGCCAAGAGACCCAGTACTTC
>.|TRBV9|TRBJ2-3|.
CASSVGENPSTDTQYF
TGTGCCAGCAGCGTAGGAGAAAATCCCAGCACAGATACGCAGTATTTT
>.|TRBV6-5|TRBJ2-5|.
CASSWRGPGETQYF
TGTGCCAGCAGTTGGCGGGGCCCTGGAGAGACCCAGTACTTC
>.|TRBV9|TRBJ2-3|.
CASGGGITDTQYF
TGTGCCAGCGGCGGGGGCATCACAGATACGCAGTATTTT
>.|TRBV6-5|TRBJ2-7|.
CASSPTPGHRARYF
TGTGCCAGCAGTCCAACCCCGGGACACCGAGCACGGTACTTC
>.|TRBV6-5|TRBJ1-3|.
CASSYGAYENTIYF
TGTGCCAGCAGTTACGGGGCTTATGAAAACACCATATATTTT
>TRBD1|TRBV5-4|TRBJ1-3|.
CASSPDRSSGNTIYF
TGTGCCAGCAGCCCGGACAGGAGCTCTGGAAACACCATATATTTT
>TRBD1|TRBV28|TRBJ2-7|.
CASSLGQVLGKQYF
TGTGCCAGCAGTTTGGGACAGGTGCTTGGAAAGCAGTACTTC
>TRBD1|TRBV19|TRBJ2-7|.
CATSRSGQGTYEQYF
TGTGCCACCAGCAGGTCGGGACAGGGGACCTACGAGCAGTACTTC
>TRBD1|TRBV19|TRBJ2-1|.
CASSMRGQARQFF
TGTGCCAGTAGTATGAGGGGACAGGCCCGACAGTTCTTC